Presented here are 25 T cell receptor beta chains from one specimen sequenced in a study of blood T cell repertoires in COVID-19 (TCRdb year 2020). The method was the immunoSEQ multiplex PCR assay. Not all clones reach the TCRdb copy of this immuneACCESS table, which keeps in-frame sequences only. Checked studies attribute under half of the gap to unresolved V genes and leave the rest unexplained. Counted in this sample were 310,000 or so clones; about nine tenths of them appeared once. The leading ten clones occupy around 10% of the sample. Sequenced sample: PBMCs or T cells enriched from blood (not recorded which). The receptor source for this set is a woman between 18 and 29 years old who had recovered from COVID-19.

This clone was observed once. The chain couples TRBV15 to TRBJ2-2, with 7 nucleotides matching TRBD1. In germline, CDR1 is LNHNV, CDR2 YYDKDF (reference sequence). There are 16 residues in the CDR3. V shed 6 bases and J 3 bases; nucleotides not matched to a gene: 10. CDR3 nucleotides: TGTGCCACCAGTAATGGACAGGCTATGGACACCGGGGAGCTGTTTTTT. This encodes CATSNGQAMDTGELFF.

DNA of the CDR3: TGTGCCAGCAGCTACAGCTCTGCAACTAATGAAAAACTGTTTTTT. Translating gives CASSYSSATNEKLFF. The chain combines TRBV7-3 with TRBJ1-4, with D unclear. CDR3 size: 15 residues. Germline V CDR1 and CDR2: SGHTA, FQGTGA. Trimming took off 4 bases at V and 0 bases at J, with 9 bases between the two ends.

This clone was picked up one time. The chain combines TRBV7-9 with TRBJ1-1, with 7 bases fitting TRBD1. This CDR3 contains 14 residues. Germline V CDR1 and CDR2: SEHNR, FQNEAQ (reference sequence). V was pared by 4 bases and J by 4 bases, with 6 bases of the junction left unmatched. The CDR3 loop is CASSSHRDSTEAFF. The CDR3 nucleotides are TGTGCCAGCAGCTCCCACCGGGACAGCACTGAAGCTTTCTTT. The whole variable domain, remainder taken from reference TRBV7-9 and TRBJ1-1, is DTGVSQNPRHKITKRGQNVTFRCDPISEHNRLYWYRQTLGQGPEFLTYFQNEAQLEKSRLLSDRFSAERPKGSFSTLEIQRTEQGDSAMYLCASSSHRDSTEAFFGQGTRLTVV.

The genes are TRBV5-1 and TRBJ2-7; 7 bases map to TRBD2. Germline trimming cut 1 base from V and 2 bases from J; bases unmatched to any gene: 6. This CDR3 is built from 15 residues. Germline lookup yields CDR1 SGHRS and CDR2 YFSETQ. CDR3 nucleotides: TGCGCCAGCAGCTTGCTAGCGGAGGCTGCCTACGAGCAGTACTTC. It is translated as CASSLLAEAAYEQYF.

The V call is TRBV11-2, the J call TRBJ1-3; D unclear. The CDR3 runs 13 residues. The V gene lost 4 bases and the J gene lost 2 bases, with 6 bases spanning the gap. Germline V CDR1 and CDR2: SGHAT, FQNNGV. CDR3: CASSSGTGNTIYF. The CDR3 DNA is TGTGCCAGCAGCTCGGGGACTGGAAACACCATATATTTT.

The chain employs TRBV23-1 and TRBJ1-1; 8 bases match TRBD1. TRBV23-1 counts as an open reading frame of uncertain function. The CDR3 extends over 15 amino acids. V lost 4 bases to trimming and J lost 2 bases; unmatched junction nucleotides: 6. The CDR3 region is CASSLDRGGNTEAFF. In DNA, the CDR3 is TGCGCCAGCAGTCTTGACAGGGGAGGAAACACTGAAGCTTTCTTT.

DNA of the CDR3: TGCGCCAGCACGTCCGGGGGAGGGGAGACCCAGTACTTC. Amino acid sequence: CASTSGGGETQYF. This chain connects TRBV10-2 to TRBJ2-5, with 7 bases aligning to TRBD2. V lost 7 bases, J lost 5 bases, and 7 bases stayed unmatched. Germline V gene data show CDR1 as WSHSY and CDR2 as SAAADI. The CDR3 has 13 residues.

The chain combines TRBV11-2 with TRBJ1-2; 7 nucleotides agree with TRBD1. The CDR3 is 13 amino acids. V lost 1 base, J lost 6 bases, and 2 bases stayed unmatched. Germline V gene data show CDR1 as SGHAT and CDR2 as FQNNGV. The CDR3 here is CASSLGQGHGYTF. The CDR3 DNA reads TGTGCCAGCAGCTTAGGACAGGGACATGGCTACACCTTC.

The rearrangement links TRBV4-1 to TRBJ1-4, with unresolved D. Looked up from germline, CDR1 is MGHRA and CDR2 is YSYEKL. V was pared by 5 bases and J by 7 bases, with 14 bases between. The CDR3 extends over 14 amino acids. The CDR3 region has the DNA TGCGCCAGCAGCGGGGAGGCACGGGGTGAAAAACTGTTTTTT. Translating gives CASSGEARGEKLFF.

This clone was recorded a few times. The V gene is TRBV4-1, the J gene TRBJ2-6; TRBD1 matches 9 bases. The CDR3 is 18 residues long. Losses at the gene ends were 1 base for V and 4 bases for J; bases not matched to a gene: 8. The germline V gene encodes CDR1 MGHRA and CDR2 YSYEKL. The CDR3 nucleotides are TGCGCCAGCAGCCAAGTACACAGGGGGCTATCGGGGGCCAACGTCCTGACTTTC. It encodes CASSQVHRGLSGANVLTF.

The gene calls are TRBV5-5 and TRBJ1-6; TRBD1 matches at 7 bases. Unmatched junction bases numbered 12, after V lost 5 bases and J lost 7 bases. CDR1 and CDR2 (germline): SGHKS, YYEKEE (reference sequence). This CDR3 has 16 residues. In nucleotides, the CDR3 is TGTGCCAGCAGTTTAACCACAGGGGCTTTCAATTCACCCCTCCACTTT. Translating gives CASSLTTGAFNSPLHF.

This clone has just one count. The chain employs TRBV6-1 and TRBJ2-7; D unresolved. This CDR3 spans 11 amino acids. Germline V gives CDR1 MNHNS, CDR2 SASEGT. With 1 base removed from V and 8 bases from J, the gap between germline ends came to 6 bases. The CDR3 is CASSEGAQQYF. Here the CDR3 DNA reads TGTGCCAGCAGTGAAGGGGCTCAGCAGTACTTC.

This clone came up a few times. This chain connects TRBV30 to TRBJ1-3, with D possibly TRBD1 on 6 matching bases. V dropped 8 bases and J dropped 0 bases, with 14 bases sitting between them. CDR1 and CDR2 from the germline V gene are GTSNPN and SVGIG (reference sequence). This CDR3 is 14 amino acids long. CDR3 region: CASTQGGSGNTIYF. The CDR3, as DNA: TGTGCCAGTACACAAGGGGGCTCTGGAAACACCATATATTTT. The whole variable domain, remainder taken from reference TRBV30 and TRBJ1-3, is SQTIHQWPATLVQPVGSPLSLECTVEGTSNPNLYWYRQAAGRGLQLLFYSVGIGQISSEVPQNLSASRPQDRQFILSSKKLLLSDSGFYLCASTQGGSGNTIYFGEGSWLTVV.

V and J are TRBV5-1 and TRBJ1-5, with D possibly TRBD1 on 5 matching bases. The CDR3 covers 14 residues. CDR1 and CDR2 from the germline V gene are SGHRS and YFSETQ. Trimming pared 0 bases from V and 8 bases from J, leaving 12 bases between. DNA for the CDR3: TGCGCCAGCAGCTTGGCAGGGAGGGGTGAGCCCCAGCATTTT. Encoded protein: CASSLAGRGEPQHF.

The chain carries TRBV6-5 and TRBJ2-1; 9 positions match TRBD1. The CDR3 totals 15 residues. J gave up 3 bases and V 4 bases, and 4 bases lay outside the gene matches. Germline V lookup: CDR1 MNHEY, CDR2 SVGAGI. As DNA, the CDR3 is TGTGCCAGCAGTTGGACAGGGGTGGACTACAATGAGCAGTTCTTC. Translated, it gives CASSWTGVDYNEQFF.

The genes are TRBV30 and TRBJ1-5, with no clear D. Trimming shortened V by 3 bases and J by 0 bases, and 9 bases separated the two germline ends. Germline V gene lookup returns CDR1 GTSNPN and CDR2 SVGIG (reference sequence). The CDR3 has 14 amino acids. The CDR3 loop is CAWRTRYSNQPQHF. CDR3 DNA sequence: TGTGCCTGGAGAACCCGGTATAGCAATCAGCCCCAGCATTTT. Looking up the rest from reference TRBV30 and TRBJ1-5 gives the full variable domain: SQTIHQWPATLVQPVGSPLSLECTVEGTSNPNLYWYRQAAGRGLQLLFYSVGIGQISSEVPQNLSASRPQDRQFILSSKKLLLSDSGFYLCAWRTRYSNQPQHFGDGTRLSIL.

This chain uses TRBV12-3 or TRBV12-4 with TRBJ1-1; unclear D gene. This CDR3 spans 12 amino acids. V was cut by 8 bases and J by 7 bases, with 14 bases left in between. The CDR3 sequence: CASAQNRVEAFF. The CDR3 region has the DNA TGTGCCAGCGCACAAAATCGGGTTGAAGCTTTCTTT.

CDR3: CASRQGGSRWEQYF. In nucleotides, the CDR3 is TGTGCCAGCAGACAGGGCGGGAGTCGGTGGGAGCAGTACTTC. This chain uses TRBV28 with TRBJ2-7; a weak D match, TRBD2 (7 bases). Per germline, CDR1 MDHEN and CDR2 SYDVKM. Trimming shortened V by 6 bases and J by 7 bases, and 19 bases separated the two germline ends. This CDR3 is 14 amino acids long.

This chain joins TRBV7-9 and TRBJ2-5; TRBD1 might be the D (6 bases). The CDR3 totals 15 residues. The V and J ends lost 7 bases and 3 bases respectively, with 18 bases between them. Germline lookup yields CDR1 SEHNR and CDR2 FQNEAQ (reference sequence). DNA for the CDR3: TGTGCCAGCAACTCGGGACACGGACAGAAAGAGACCCAGTACTTC. This codes for CASNSGHGQKETQYF.

This clone was seen only once. The chain uses TRBV5-1 and TRBJ2-5; 8 bases are shared with TRBD1. Germline trimming cut 2 bases from V and 4 bases from J; bases unmatched to any gene: 1. This CDR3 is built from 13 residues. Germline V gene lookup returns CDR1 SGHRS and CDR2 YFSETQ. CDR3 region: CASSFTGGETQYF. In nucleotides, the CDR3 is TGCGCCAGCAGCTTCACAGGGGGAGAGACCCAGTACTTC.

This chain uses TRBV15 with TRBJ2-5; TRBD2 agrees at 8 bases. The CDR3 consists of 13 residues. Germline V gene lookup returns CDR1 LNHNV and CDR2 YYDKDF (reference sequence). J was trimmed by 5 bases and V by 1 base; bases with no gene match: 0. The CDR3 region has the DNA TGTGCCACCAGCAGAGGACTAGCGGAGACCCAGTACTTC. As protein: CATSRGLAETQYF.

The V and J genes are TRBV7-9 and TRBJ1-4; TRBD1 aligns across 7 bases. J lost 4 bases, V lost 4 bases, and 6 bases had no gene match. The CDR3 has 15 amino acids. Germline V gene data show CDR1 as SEHNR and CDR2 as FQNEAQ (reference sequence). CDR3 coding DNA: TGTGCCAGCAGCTCCCGGGGACAGTTTAATGAAAAACTGTTTTTT. Translated: CASSSRGQFNEKLFF.

The J gene is TRBJ1-3, the V gene TRBV4-2, with 8 bases identical to TRBD1. The CDR3 runs to 16 residues. J gave up 5 bases and V 1 base, and 7 bases lay outside the gene matches. Germline lookup yields CDR1 LGHNA and CDR2 YNFKEQ. The CDR3 DNA reads as TGTGCCAGCAGCCAAGGCGGACAGGGAGGGCGAAACACCATATATTTT. This codes for CASSQGGQGGRNTIYF.

The V gene is TRBV27, the J gene TRBJ1-1, with 8 bases aligning to TRBD1. The length of the CDR3 is 14 residues. Germline V gives CDR1 MNHEY, CDR2 SMNVEV (reference sequence). The J segment lost 0 bases and the V segment lost 6 bases, leaving 3 bases of the junction unmatched. The CDR3 nucleotides read TGTGCCAGCAGGGGGACAGGCCTGAACACTGAAGCTTTCTTT. Its protein product is CASRGTGLNTEAFF.

The rearrangement links TRBV14 to TRBJ2-5, with TRBD2 identical over 8 bases. Germline assignment: CDR1 SGHDN and CDR2 FVKESK. V dropped 4 bases and J dropped 4; count of bases not matched to a gene: 8. The CDR3 has 15 residues. CDR3 in amino acids: CASSRGLAGVETQYF. CDR3 bases: TGTGCCAGCAGCCGCGGACTAGCCGGCGTAGAGACCCAGTACTTC. Supplemented by reference TRBV14 and TRBJ2-5, the full variable domain reads EAGVTQFPSHSVIEKGQTVTLRCDPISGHDNLYWYRRVMGKEIKFLLHFVKESKQDESGMPNNRFLAERTGGTYSTLKVQPAELEDSGVYFCASSRGLAGVETQYFGPGTRLLVL.